This T cell receptor beta chain was profiled in a study of regulatory T cells in long-lasting Graves disease. Time point indicated: newly diagnosed GD, antithyroid drugs for less than 3 months. TCR sequences were obtained from RNA taken from PBMCs. Turning to this clonotype: Its antigen is as yet unknown. Since a much larger clone is just one base distant, this may be a read error.

This CDR3 is built from 16 residues. V gave up 10 bases and J gave up 6 bases; unmatched junction bases: 12. Overall study results and limits: The analysis examined peripheral blood only and excluded thyroid tissue. Persistent disease was characterized by preferential usage of TRBV28, TRBJ1-2 and TRBJ2-5.

The TCR beta library used iRepertoire HTBI primers with Arm-PCR amplification of CDR3. TCRdb passed the multiplex PCR reads through MiXCR, listing each CDR3 protein once. Seen here are 350,000 to 500,000 distinct CDR3 sequences, approximately 14% observed once, and the top ten hold about a sixth. In addition, the sample was reused for a study of T cells in Graves' hyperthyroidism and ophthalmopathy. This second study says: The hyperthyroidism patients had all been newly diagnosed, and their disease duration was under 2 months. Their ages ranged from 18 to 65 years. Carried out on the TCR CDR3, a first-round RT-PCR used the HTBI primer set.

The chain uses TRBV12-3 or TRBV12-4 and TRBJ2-2, with 12 bases lining up with TRBD1. This clonotype originated in a woman in her forties or fifties with Graves disease. The sample here was peripheral blood mononuclear cells (PBMCs), taken at new diagnosis, from a patient treated with antithyroid drugs. DNA of the CDR3: TGTGCCATCGGACGGCCGGGACAGGGGGCATCCGGGGAGCTGTTTTTT. It specifies CAIGRPGQGASGELFF.